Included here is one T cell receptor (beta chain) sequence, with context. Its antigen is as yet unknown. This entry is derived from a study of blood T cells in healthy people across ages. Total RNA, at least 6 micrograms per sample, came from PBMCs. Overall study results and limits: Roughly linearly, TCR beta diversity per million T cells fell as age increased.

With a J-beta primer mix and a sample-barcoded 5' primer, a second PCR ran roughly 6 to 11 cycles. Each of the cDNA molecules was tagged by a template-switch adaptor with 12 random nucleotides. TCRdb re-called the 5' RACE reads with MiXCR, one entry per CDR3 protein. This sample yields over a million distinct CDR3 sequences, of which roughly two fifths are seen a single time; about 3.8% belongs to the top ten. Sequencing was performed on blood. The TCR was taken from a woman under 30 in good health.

CDR3: CASSGDPYTDNEQYF. Written as DNA, the CDR3 is TGTGCCAGCAGTGGAGACCCTTACACCGACAATGAGCAGTACTTC. The genes are TRBV25-1 and TRBJ2-5; D not certain. Per germline, CDR1 MGHDK and CDR2 SYGVNS. The germline V and J ends were trimmed by 4 bases and 11 bases, with 23 bases remaining between them. The CDR3 is made up of 15 amino acids.